These 16 T cell receptor beta chains share one sample of origin, sequenced in a study of Graves' ophthalmopathy and Graves' hyperthyroidism. The sequenced template was RNA, covering the TCR beta CDR3 region. First-round RT-PCR with HTBI primers preceded a second-round multiplex PCR. TCRdb analysed the multiplex PCR reads with MiXCR anew, one entry per CDR3 protein. The repertoire holds roughly 380,000 distinct CDR3 sequences, with 15% as singletons. The sequencing input was peripheral blood. The receptors originated from a woman aged 18-29 years with stable Graves' hyperthyroidism.

This clonotype was observed a few times. The J gene is TRBJ1-3, the V gene TRBV29-1; D might be TRBD1 (5 bases). Germline V CDR1 and CDR2: SQVTM, ANQGSEA. Trimming left V 6 bases short and J 0 bases short, with 12 bases between. This CDR3 comprises 14 residues. CDR3 sequence: CSVRKTDSGNTIYF. The CDR3 region has the DNA TGCAGCGTGCGCAAGACAGACTCTGGAAACACCATATATTTT.

Ten or more counts support this clonotype. This chain uses TRBV20-1 with TRBJ2-5; D tentatively fits TRBD1 or TRBD2 (5 bases each). Per the germline V gene, CDR1 is DFQATT and CDR2 is SNEGSKA (reference sequence). The CDR3 totals 15 residues. V lost 4 bases, J lost 5 bases, and 20 bases lay in between. The DNA of the CDR3 is TGCAGTGCTAAATCCGGGGCGACGGGCGGGGAGACCCAGTACTTC. Encoded protein: CSAKSGATGGETQYF.

This clonotype turned up a few times. V gene TRBV20-1 combines with J gene TRBJ1-2; weak D call: TRBD1 (5 bases). V lost 8 bases and J 7 bases, leaving 17 bases between the germline ends. CDR1 is DFQATT and CDR2 is SNEGSKA in the germline V gene (reference sequence). The CDR3 totals 12 residues. CDR3 sequence reads: CSLGGVKVGYTF. CDR3 sequence (DNA): TGCAGTCTGGGGGGGGTTAAAGTTGGCTACACCTTC.

At least ten counts were recorded for this clonotype. The chain combines TRBV4-2 with TRBJ1-1; the D is unclear. Germline V CDR1 and CDR2: LGHNA, YNFKEQ. V lost 1 base and J lost 2, with 11 bases in between. This CDR3 has 15 amino acids. The CDR3 DNA reads as TGTGCCAGCAGCCAAGTCGGAGGGCCTAACACTGAAGCTTTCTTT. Residues: CASSQVGGPNTEAFF.

This clonotype was seen ten or more times. The rearrangement uses TRBV6-5 and TRBJ2-7; the D gene is possibly TRBD2 (6 bases). Per germline, CDR1 MNHEY and CDR2 SVGAGI. The CDR3 is 17 amino acids. Trimming removed 0 bases from V and 3 bases from J, with 18 bases in between. The CDR3 here is CASSYSLFGTPNYEQYF. The CDR3 DNA sequence: TGTGCCAGCAGTTACTCGCTATTCGGGACTCCTAACTACGAGCAGTACTTC.

The chain has TRBV6-1 and TRBJ1-5; D uncertain. Trimming took 0 bases from V and 5 from J, leaving 11 bases between them. Germline V gene data show CDR1 as MNHNS and CDR2 as SASEGT. There are 15 residues in the CDR3. For the CDR3, the DNA is TGTGCCAGCAGTGAAGCGTCGATGGGTTATCAGCCCCAGCATTTT. It specifies CASSEASMGYQPQHF.

This clonotype was seen ten or more times. The rearrangement joins TRBV5-1 to TRBJ2-7; TRBD1 aligns across 7 bases. This CDR3 contains 15 residues. The germline gives CDR1 SGHRS, CDR2 YFSETQ. V lost 4 bases to trimming and J lost 5 bases; unmatched junction nucleotides: 12. CDR3 amino acids: CASSPRDSNPNEQYF. In DNA, the CDR3 is TGCGCCAGCAGCCCCCGGGACAGTAATCCCAACGAGCAGTACTTC. Looking up the rest from reference TRBV5-1 and TRBJ2-7 gives the full variable domain: KAGVTQTPRYLIKTRGQQVTLSCSPISGHRSVSWYQQTPGQGLQFLFEYFSETQRNKGNFPGRFSGRQFSNSRSEMNVSTLELGDSALYLCASSPRDSNPNEQYFGPGTRLTVT.

This clonotype was seen repeatedly, ten times or more. The chain carries TRBV19 and TRBJ1-2; D is undetermined. This CDR3 has 13 amino acids. The V end lost 3 bases, the J end lost 9 bases, and 14 bases lay between the germline ends. Germline lookup yields CDR1 LNHDA and CDR2 SQIVND (reference sequence). CDR3 in DNA: TGTGCCAGTAGTATGGAAGATGGGAGGCGCTACACCTTC. Amino acid sequence: CASSMEDGRRYTF.

The sample holds many counts of this clonotype. This rearrangement joins TRBV10-3 to TRBJ2-5, with D possibly being TRBD2 (6 bases). The CDR3 sequence is 14 residues long. CDR1 and CDR2 (germline): ENHRY, SYGVKD. Between the trimmed V and J ends, which lost 2 bases and 5 bases, there was a span of 12 bases. The CDR3: CAISEGGASETQYF. The CDR3 region has the DNA TGTGCCATCAGTGAGGGAGGGGCCTCGGAGACCCAGTACTTC.

The rearrangement uses TRBV6-5 and TRBJ2-7; TRBD1 agrees at 7 bases. Losses at the gene ends were 0 bases for V and 2 bases for J; bases not matched to a gene: 4. CDR1 and CDR2 (germline): MNHEY, SVGAGI. This CDR3 comprises 15 residues. CDR3 sequence (DNA): TGTGCCAGCAGTTACTCGACAGGGTTCCCCTACGAGCAGTACTTC. Its translation: CASSYSTGFPYEQYF.

The chain joins TRBV6-1 to TRBJ1-1; TRBD1 matches at 12 bases. CDR3 length equals 15 residues. J lost 4 bases, V lost 4 bases, and 4 bases had no gene match. Germline V lookup: CDR1 MNHNS, CDR2 SASEGT. CDR3 in DNA: TGTGCCAGCAGTGGTCCGGGACAGGGGGCCACTGAAGCTTTCTTT. This gives the protein CASSGPGQGATEAFF.

At least ten counts were recorded for this clonotype. Here the CDR3 reads CASSIRGNQAYEQYF. CDR3 coding DNA: TGTGCCAGTAGTATCCGGGGGAACCAGGCATACGAGCAGTACTTC. The chain joins TRBV19 to TRBJ2-7; the D gene is possibly TRBD2 (6 bases). The CDR3 is 15 residues long. The V end was cut by 3 bases, the J end by 4 bases, with 16 bases between. Germline lookup yields CDR1 LNHDA and CDR2 SQIVND (reference sequence).

Points on this clonotype: This may be a read error: a much more frequent sequence differs by one nucleotide. In this CDR3 the conserved last residue, phenylalanine or tryptophan, is missing, so a read error is likely. This sequence joins TRBV19 and TRBJ1-5; no firm D call. The CDR3 length is 12 residues. CDR1 and CDR2 from the germline V gene are LNHDA and SQIVND (reference sequence). Trimming pared 5 bases from V and 4 bases from J, leaving 6 bases between. The CDR3 sequence is CASSSFNQPQHL. The CDR3 DNA sequence: TGTGCCAGTAGTTCATTTAATCAGCCCCAGCATTTG.

This chain connects TRBV7-3 to TRBJ1-6; TRBD1 is a possible D gene (5 bases). Trimming shortened V by 5 bases and J by 5 bases, and 10 bases separated the two germline ends. The CDR3 spans 14 residues. Germline CDR1 SGHTA, CDR2 FQGTGA. CDR3 in DNA: TGTGCCAGCAGCGCCGGGACGGATAATTCACCCCTCCACTTT. Residues: CASSAGTDNSPLHF.

This clonotype was seen at least ten times. The chain recombines TRBV15 with TRBJ2-4; D gene unclear. The CDR3 has 18 residues. V was cut by 1 base and J by 1 base, with 17 bases left in between. Germline CDR1 is LNHNV and CDR2 is YYDKDF (reference sequence). The chain's CDR3 is CATSRVGSSVGAKNIQYF. In DNA form, the CDR3 reads TGTGCCACCAGCAGAGTTGGCAGCTCGGTTGGTGCCAAAAACATTCAGTACTTC.

This clonotype came up many times. The CDR3 nucleotides read TGTGCCAGCAGTCTACAGGAGAACTATGGCTACACCTTC. Translating it yields CASSLQENYGYTF. The genes are TRBV27 and TRBJ1-2; TRBD1 might be the D (5 bases). The CDR3 has 13 residues. Germline assignment: CDR1 MNHEY and CDR2 SMNVEV (reference sequence). V was cut by 5 bases and J by 2 bases, with 9 bases left in between.